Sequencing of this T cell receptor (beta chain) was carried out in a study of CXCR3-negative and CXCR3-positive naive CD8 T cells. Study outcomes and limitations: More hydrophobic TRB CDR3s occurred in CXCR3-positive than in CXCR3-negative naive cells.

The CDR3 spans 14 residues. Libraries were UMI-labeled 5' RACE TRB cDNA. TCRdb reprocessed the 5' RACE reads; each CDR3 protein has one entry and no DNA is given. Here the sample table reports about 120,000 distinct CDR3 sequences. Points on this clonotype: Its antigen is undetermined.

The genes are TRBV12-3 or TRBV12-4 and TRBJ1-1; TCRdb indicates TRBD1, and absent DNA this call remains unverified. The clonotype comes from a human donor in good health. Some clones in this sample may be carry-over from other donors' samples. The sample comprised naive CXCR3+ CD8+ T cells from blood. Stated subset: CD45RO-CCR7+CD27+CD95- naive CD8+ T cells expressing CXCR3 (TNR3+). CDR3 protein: CASSATGGFTEAFF.